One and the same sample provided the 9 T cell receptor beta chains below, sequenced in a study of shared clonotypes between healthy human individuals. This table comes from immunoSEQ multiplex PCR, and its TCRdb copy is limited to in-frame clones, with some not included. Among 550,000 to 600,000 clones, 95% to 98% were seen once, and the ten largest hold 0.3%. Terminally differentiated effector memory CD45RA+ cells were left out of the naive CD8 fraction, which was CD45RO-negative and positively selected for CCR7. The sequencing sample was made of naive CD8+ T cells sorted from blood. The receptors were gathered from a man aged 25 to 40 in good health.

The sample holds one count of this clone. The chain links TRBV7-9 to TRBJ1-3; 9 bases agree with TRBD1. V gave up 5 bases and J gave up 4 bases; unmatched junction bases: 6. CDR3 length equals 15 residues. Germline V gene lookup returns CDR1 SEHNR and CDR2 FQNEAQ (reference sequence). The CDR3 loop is CASSQGGTGGNTIYF. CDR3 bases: TGTGCCAGCAGCCAAGGCGGGACAGGGGGAAACACCATATATTTT.

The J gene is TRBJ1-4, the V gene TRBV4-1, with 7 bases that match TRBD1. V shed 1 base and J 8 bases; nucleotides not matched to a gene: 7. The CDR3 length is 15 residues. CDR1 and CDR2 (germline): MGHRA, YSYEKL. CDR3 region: CASSQAPGQREKLFF. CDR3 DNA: TGCGCCAGCAGCCAAGCTCCGGGACAGCGGGAAAAACTGTTTTTT.

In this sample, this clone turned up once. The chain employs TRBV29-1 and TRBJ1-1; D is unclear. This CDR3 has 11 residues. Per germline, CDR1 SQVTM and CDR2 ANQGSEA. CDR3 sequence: CGCSGDTEAFF. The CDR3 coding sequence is TGCGGATGTTCCGGAGACACTGAAGCTTTCTTT. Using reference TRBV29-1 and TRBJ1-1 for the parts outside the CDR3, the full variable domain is SAVISQKPSRDICQRGTSLTIQCQVDSQVTMMFWYRQQPGQSLTLIATANQGSEATYESGFVIDKFPISRPNLTFSTLTVSNMSPEDSSIYLCGCSGDTEAFFGQGTRLTVV.

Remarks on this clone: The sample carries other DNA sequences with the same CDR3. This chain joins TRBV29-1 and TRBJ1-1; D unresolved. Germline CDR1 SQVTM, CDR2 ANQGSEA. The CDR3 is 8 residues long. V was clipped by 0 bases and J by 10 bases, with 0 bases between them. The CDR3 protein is CSVEEAFF. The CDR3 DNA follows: TGCAGCGTTGAAGAAGCTTTCTTT.

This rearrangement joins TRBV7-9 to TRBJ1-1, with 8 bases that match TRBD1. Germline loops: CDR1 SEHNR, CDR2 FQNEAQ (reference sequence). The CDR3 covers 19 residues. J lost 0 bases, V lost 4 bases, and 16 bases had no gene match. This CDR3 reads CASSSEILDRATMNTEAFF. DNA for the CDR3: TGTGCCAGCAGCTCAGAAATACTGGACAGGGCCACCATGAACACTGAAGCTTTCTTT. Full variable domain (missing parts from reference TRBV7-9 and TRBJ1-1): DTGVSQNPRHKITKRGQNVTFRCDPISEHNRLYWYRQTLGQGPEFLTYFQNEAQLEKSRLLSDRFSAERPKGSFSTLEIQRTEQGDSAMYLCASSSEILDRATMNTEAFFGQGTRLTVV.

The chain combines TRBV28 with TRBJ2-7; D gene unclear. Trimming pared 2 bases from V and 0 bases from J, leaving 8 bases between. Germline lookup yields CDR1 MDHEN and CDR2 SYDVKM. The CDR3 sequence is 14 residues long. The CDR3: CASSLQLSSYEQYF. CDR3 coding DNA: TGTGCCAGCAGTTTACAACTCTCCTCCTACGAGCAGTACTTC.

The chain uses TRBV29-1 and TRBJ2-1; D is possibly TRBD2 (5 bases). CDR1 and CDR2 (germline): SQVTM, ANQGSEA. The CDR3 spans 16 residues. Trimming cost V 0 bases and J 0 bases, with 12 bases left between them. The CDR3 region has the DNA TGCAGCGTTGAAGATTTCGGGGTGAGCTCCTACAATGAGCAGTTCTTC. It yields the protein CSVEDFGVSSYNEQFF.

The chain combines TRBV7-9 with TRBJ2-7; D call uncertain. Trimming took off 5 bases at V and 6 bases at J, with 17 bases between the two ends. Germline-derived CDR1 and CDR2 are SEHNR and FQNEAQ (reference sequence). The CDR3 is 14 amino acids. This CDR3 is CASSPDPTLGEQYF. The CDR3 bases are TGTGCCAGCAGCCCCGACCCGACGCTTGGCGAGCAGTACTTC.

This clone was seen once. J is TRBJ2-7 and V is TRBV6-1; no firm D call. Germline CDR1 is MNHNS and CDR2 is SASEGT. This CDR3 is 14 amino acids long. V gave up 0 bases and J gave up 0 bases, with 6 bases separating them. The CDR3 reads CASSEAWGSYEQYF. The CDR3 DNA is TGTGCCAGCAGTGAAGCCTGGGGCTCCTACGAGCAGTACTTC.